Included here is one T cell receptor beta chain sequence, with context. Data came from immunoSEQ multiplex PCR; TCRdb stores just in-frame clones and leaves some out. Among roughly 300,000 clones listed, about 86% were seen once. Trimming pared 6 bases from V and 0 bases from J, leaving 12 bases between. Germline V CDR1 and CDR2: MDHEN, SYDVKM. The CDR3 spans 15 residues. The sample comes from a study of blood T cell repertoires in COVID-19. The participants were between about 18 and 90 years old and came from under 25 US areas. The sequence derives from a woman aged 40 to 50 with acute COVID-19. Sequencing input: PBMCs or T cells enriched from blood (not recorded which). The V gene is TRBV28, the J gene TRBJ1-3, with a weak D call TRBD1 (6 bases). The chain's CDR3 is CASRATGFSGNTIYF. CDR3 sequence (DNA): TGTGCCAGCAGGGCCACAGGGTTCTCTGGAAACACCATATATTTT.